This is a list of T cell receptor beta chains from one sample in a study of control samples from healthy donors and cancer patients. Method: immunoSEQ multiplex PCR; TCRdb's copy keeps in-frame clones and lacks some. This repertoire shows roughly 150,000 clones, 90% to 95% found once; its top ten account for roughly 0.7%. The sequencing input was blood. These receptors all come from a woman aged 25 to 39 in good health. CDR3s include the opening cysteine and the closing phenylalanine or tryptophan. A D gene is named only where the DNA matches it firmly. Clone size is stated in some rows and not others, as once, few, many or a class when expanded.

TRBD2	TRBJ2-7	.	TRBV20-1	CSATSGYEQYF	TGCAGTGCTACTAGCGGCTACGAGCAGTACTTC
.	TRBJ2-5	few	TRBV3-1/TRBV3-2	CASSPVGLPVETQYF	TGTGCCAGCAGCCCCGTAGGACTACCCGTAGAGACCCAGTACTTC
.	TRBJ1-6	.	TRBV9	CASSASSGSPLHF	TGTGCCAGCAGCGCCTCCTCGGGATCACCCCTCCACTTT
.	TRBJ2-2	.	TRBV4-3	CASSHRTGGELFF	TGCGCCAGCAGCCACCGAACAGGCGGGGAGCTGTTTTTT
.	TRBJ1-1	.	TRBV11-2	CASSFSGTGSDTEAFF	TGTGCCAGCAGCTTTTCCGGAACAGGGTCCGACACTGAAGCTTTCTTT
.	TRBJ2-4	.	TRBV4-1	CASSPGALMGVKNIQYF	TGCGCCAGCAGCCCAGGGGCCTTAATGGGGGTAAAAAACATTCAGTACTTC
TRBD1	TRBJ1-1	few	TRBV27	CASTPYRGTEAFF	TGTGCCAGCACCCCATACAGGGGCACTGAAGCTTTCTTT
.	TRBJ1-2	.	TRBV6-5	CASSYAGLNYGYTF	TGTGCCAGCAGTTACGCAGGTCTCAACTATGGCTACACCTTC
TRBD2	TRBJ2-7	few	TRBV5-1	CASSSRLAGGYEQYF	TGCGCCAGCAGCTCAAGACTAGCGGGAGGTTACGAGCAGTACTTC
.	TRBJ2-5	.	TRBV12-3/TRBV12-4	CASSFLGETQYF	TGTGCCAGCAGTTTCTTGGGAGAGACCCAGTACTTC
.	TRBJ2-7	.	TRBV19	CASSNLYEQYF	TGTGCCAGTAGCAACTTGTACGAGCAGTACTTC
TRBD1	TRBJ2-2	.	TRBV9	CASSVTDRGSTGELFF	TGTGCCAGCAGCGTAACGGACAGGGGGAGCACCGGGGAGCTGTTTTTT
.	TRBJ1-3	.	TRBV30	CAWDYGADGNTIYF	TGTGCCTGGGACTATGGGGCCGATGGAAACACCATATATTTT
.	TRBJ1-1	.	TRBV19	CASSIDNKGGAFF	TGTGCCAGTAGTATAGATAATAAAGGCGGCGCTTTCTTT
.	TRBJ2-6	once	TRBV7-9	CASSLWINGANVLTF	TGTGCCAGCAGCTTATGGATAAATGGGGCCAACGTCCTGACTTTC
TRBD1	TRBJ2-2	.	TRBV24-1	CATSDFRTGDTGELFF	TGTGCCACCAGTGATTTCCGGACAGGGGACACCGGGGAGCTGTTTTTT
TRBD2	TRBJ2-7	.	TRBV11-3	CASSQSGGRSNEQYF	TGTGCCAGCAGCCAGTCGGGGGGGCGCAGCAACGAGCAGTACTTC
TRBD1	TRBJ2-7	.	TRBV6-1	CASSERGTGVYEQYF	TGTGCCAGCAGTGAAAGGGGGACAGGGGTTTACGAGCAGTACTTC
.	TRBJ2-7	.	TRBV27	CASSPRSASYEQYF	TGTGCCAGCAGCCCGAGAAGCGCCTCCTACGAGCAGTACTTC
.	TRBJ2-1	.	TRBV5-1	CASSQGQSSYNEQFF	TGCGCCAGCAGCCAGGGTCAGAGCTCCTACAATGAGCAGTTCTTC
.	TRBJ1-1	.	TRBV28	CASSRLSNTEAFF	TGTGCCAGCAGTCGACTTTCTAACACTGAAGCTTTCTTT
TRBD1	TRBJ1-5	.	TRBV7-9	CASSFGQGGHQPQHF	TGTGCCAGCAGCTTCGGACAGGGTGGTCATCAGCCCCAGCATTTT
TRBD1	TRBJ1-1	.	TRBV29-1	CSGGDSMNTEAFF	TGCAGCGGGGGGGACAGTATGAACACTGAAGCTTTCTTT
TRBD1	TRBJ2-5	.	TRBV6-5	CASRATGMKTQYF	TGTGCCAGCAGGGCGACAGGGATGAAGACCCAGTACTTC
.	TRBJ1-5	.	TRBV27	CASGQYSNQPQHF	TGTGCCAGCGGACAATATAGCAATCAGCCCCAGCATTTT
TRBD1	TRBJ2-7	.	TRBV28	CASSFGVSAGQGYEQYF	TGTGCCAGCAGTTTTGGGGTTAGTGCGGGACAGGGGTACGAGCAGTACTTC
.	TRBJ1-4	.	TRBV28	CASSFLQGTDEKLFF	TGTGCCAGCAGTTTCTTGCAGGGGACGGATGAAAAACTGTTTTTT
.	TRBJ1-3	.	TRBV3-1/TRBV3-2	CASSQDWGSGNTIYF	TGTGCCAGCAGCCAAGACTGGGGGTCTGGAAACACCATATATTTT
.	TRBJ1-5	.	TRBV18	CASSPTGASNQPQHF	TGTGCCAGCTCACCTACCGGGGCCTCTAATCAGCCCCAGCATTTT
TRBD2	TRBJ2-1	.	TRBV11-1	CASSLLATYNEQFF	TGTGCCAGCAGCCTACTAGCGACCTACAATGAGCAGTTCTTC
.	TRBJ1-5	.	TRBV28	CASSFRVTNQPQHF	TGTGCCAGCAGTTTTAGAGTTACCAATCAGCCCCAGCATTTT
TRBD2	TRBJ2-1	.	TRBV27	CASTLVLAGGPNEQFF	TGTGCCAGCACCTTGGTCCTAGCGGGAGGGCCCAATGAGCAGTTCTTC
TRBD2	TRBJ2-5	.	TRBV7-2	CASTPRGSGIETQYF	TGTGCCAGCACCCCCCGGGGTAGCGGGATAGAGACCCAGTACTTC
TRBD2	TRBJ2-7	.	TRBV10-1	CASSERLASEQYF	TGCGCCAGCAGTGAGAGACTAGCCTCCGAGCAGTACTTC
.	TRBJ2-5	once	TRBV5-6	CASSFLETQYF	TGTGCCAGCAGCTTTTTGGAGACCCAGTACTTC
TRBD2	TRBJ2-7	.	TRBV7-8	CASSPRTSGSYEQYF	TGTGCCAGCAGCCCGAGGACTAGCGGATCCTACGAGCAGTACTTC
.	TRBJ2-5	.	TRBV28	CASRMNWFTETQYF	TGTGCCAGCAGGATGAACTGGTTTACAGAGACCCAGTACTTC
TRBD1	TRBJ1-1	.	TRBV6-2/TRBV6-3	CASSYSGQTNTEAFF	TGTGCCAGCAGTTACTCGGGACAGACGAACACTGAAGCTTTCTTT
.	TRBJ2-2	.	TRBV6-4	CASSPKNTGELFF	TGTGCCAGCAGCCCCAAGAACACCGGGGAGCTGTTTTTT
TRBD1	TRBJ2-3	few	TRBV15	CATSRGKGTGADTQYF	TGTGCCACCAGCAGAGGAAAAGGGACAGGGGCAGATACGCAGTATTTT
.	TRBJ1-3	.	TRBV6-6	CASSYVGLGNTIYF	TGTGCCAGCAGTTACGTGGGGTTGGGAAACACCATATATTTT
.	TRBJ1-1	.	TRBV25-1	CASSDPRENTEAFF	TGTGCCAGCAGTGACCCCAGGGAGAACACTGAAGCTTTCTTT
.	TRBJ1-3	.	TRBV3-1/TRBV3-2	CASSQETGRINTIYF	TGTGCCAGCAGCCAAGAGACAGGCCGGATAAACACCATATATTTT
.	TRBJ1-5	.	TRBV3-1/TRBV3-2	CASSLAHGDQPQHF	TGTGCCAGCAGCCTTGCGCACGGGGATCAGCCCCAGCATTTT
.	TRBJ2-7	.	TRBV21-1	CASPRAERTYEQYF	TGTGCCAGCCCCCGGGCAGAAAGAACCTACGAGCAGTACTTC
TRBD1	TRBJ1-6	.	TRBV5-1	CASSPDRDNSPLHF	TGTGCCAGCAGCCCCGACAGGGATAATTCACCCCTCCACTTT
TRBD2	TRBJ2-1	.	TRBV29-1	CSVPGGFSYNEQFF	TGCAGCGTCCCCGGGGGGTTCTCCTACAATGAGCAGTTCTTC
.	TRBJ2-1	.	TRBV4-2	CASSQEAQGTSYEQFF	TGTGCCAGCAGCCAAGAGGCACAGGGGACTTCGTATGAGCAGTTCTTC
TRBD1	TRBJ2-5	.	TRBV11-1	CASSPWTGTDQETQYF	TGTGCCAGCAGCCCTTGGACAGGGACGGACCAAGAGACCCAGTACTTC
TRBD1	TRBJ2-5	.	TRBV28	CASSPLGQGRGETQYF	TGTGCCAGCAGTCCCCTAGGACAGGGGCGAGGAGAGACCCAGTACTTC
.	TRBJ2-1	.	TRBV27	CASSPGTHNEQFF	TGTGCCAGCAGTCCCGGGACTCACAATGAGCAGTTCTTC
.	TRBJ1-4	once	TRBV2	CASSSQGFNEKLFF	TGTGCCAGCAGTTCCCAGGGCTTTAATGAAAAACTGTTTTTT
.	TRBJ2-7	.	TRBV4-1	CASSQGTGVGRREQYF	TGCGCCAGCAGCCAAGGTACGGGGGTTGGGCGGCGCGAGCAGTACTTC
TRBD2	TRBJ2-5	.	TRBV29-1	CSATSGSETQYF	TGCAGCGCGACTAGCGGGTCGGAGACCCAGTACTTC
.	TRBJ1-6	.	TRBV7-3	CASSLTWMGSPLHF	TGTGCCAGCAGCTTAACCTGGATGGGTTCACCCCTCCACTTT